The 28 T cell receptor beta chains reported below all come from one sample, sequenced in a study of blood T cell repertoires in COVID-19. Clones were read by immunoSEQ multiplex PCR, and TCRdb kept only the in-frame ones, dropping some. The sample has about 150,000 clones; more than 80% are singletons. Sequencing was done on a sample of peripheral blood. All receptors come from a woman in her thirties or forties with acute or convalescent COVID-19.

The chain links TRBV5-1 to TRBJ2-5; TRBD1 matches 7 bases. Germline V CDR1 and CDR2: SGHRS, YFSETQ. With 4 bases clipped from V and 3 bases from J, the junction kept 15 bases outside the gene matches. CDR3 length: 17 amino acids. CDR3 coding DNA: TGCGCCAGCAGCCCCCCGACCTGGACAGGAGGAAAAGAGACCCAGTACTTC. This translates into CASSPPTWTGGKETQYF.

The J gene is TRBJ2-2, the V gene TRBV27; 9 positions match TRBD2. J lost 5 bases, V lost 4 bases, and 2 bases had no gene match. The length of the CDR3 is 14 residues. Germline V gives CDR1 MNHEY, CDR2 SMNVEV (reference sequence). The DNA for the CDR3 is TGTGCCAGCAGTTATGGACTAGCGACCGGGGAGCTGTTTTTT. Residues: CASSYGLATGELFF.

The CDR3 protein is CASNINSYEQYF. The CDR3 DNA reads TGTGCCAGCAACATTAACTCCTACGAGCAGTACTTC. The chain uses TRBV25-1 and TRBJ2-7; D ambiguous. The V end was cut by 7 bases, the J end by 0 bases, with 7 bases between. This CDR3 has 12 residues. Germline V gene sequence: CDR1 MGHDK, CDR2 SYGVNS.

About this clone: Compared with germline, one end of the junction differs, possibly owing to a read error. The chain carries TRBV30 and TRBJ2-1; no clear D gene. CDR1 and CDR2 (germline): GTSNPN, SVGIG (reference sequence). This CDR3 is built from 11 residues. The DNA of the CDR3 is TGTGCCTGGAGATCCTCCAATGAGCAGTTCTTC. Its protein product is CAWRSSNEQFF.

The chain couples TRBV2 to TRBJ1-4; D gene unclear. CDR3 length: 15 residues. Deletions cut 6 bases from V and 8 bases from J, with 19 bases between. CDR1 SNHLY and CDR2 FYNNEI come from the germline V gene. The CDR3 sequence: CASSPGRAVSEKLFF. In nucleotides, the CDR3 is TGTGCCAGCAGCCCCGGGCGGGCAGTAAGCGAAAAACTGTTTTTT.

This chain uses TRBV28 with TRBJ2-7; possibly TRBD1 for D (5 bases). The germline V and J ends were trimmed by 7 bases and 0 bases, with 13 bases remaining between them. CDR3 length equals 14 residues. The germline V gene has CDR1 MDHEN and CDR2 SYDVKM. The CDR3 reads CASTLTESSYEQYF. The CDR3 DNA reads as TGTGCCAGCACCTTGACAGAAAGCTCCTACGAGCAGTACTTC.

For this clone: A junction boundary mismatches the germline segment, possibly from a read error. This sequence joins TRBV28 and TRBJ2-7; 12 bases are a match to TRBD1. This CDR3 region has 15 residues. CDR1 is MDHEN and CDR2 is SYDVKM in the germline V gene. The DNA for the CDR3 is TGTGCCAGCAGTTTACCGGGACAGGGGGCCTATGAGCAGTACTTC. Translation gives CASSLPGQGAYEQYF. The complete variable domain, with remaining parts taken from reference TRBV28 and TRBJ2-7, reads DVKVTQSSRYLVKRTGEKVFLECVQDMDHENMFWYRQDPGLGLRLIYFSYDVKMKEKGDIPEGYSVSREKKERFSLILESASTNQTSMYLCASSLPGQGAYEQYFGPGTRLTVT.

The V gene is TRBV11-2, the J gene TRBJ2-1; TRBD2 agrees at 7 bases. V gave up 1 base and J gave up 8 bases; unmatched junction bases: 5. Germline CDR1 and CDR2: SGHAT and FQNNGV. CDR3 size: 14 residues. DNA of the CDR3: TGTGCCAGCAGCTTAGTCGGGGGAGGGGATGAGCAGTTCTTC. Translated, it gives CASSLVGGGDEQFF.

The rearrangement uses TRBV5-1 and TRBJ2-3, with TRBD2 matching over 12 bases. CDR1 is SGHRS and CDR2 is YFSETQ in the germline V gene. There are 14 residues in the CDR3. V dropped 5 bases and J dropped 6; count of bases not matched to a gene: 4. The chain's CDR3 is CASRPTSGSDTQYF. The CDR3 DNA reads TGCGCCAGCAGACCGACTAGCGGGAGTGATACGCAGTATTTT.

This clone has just one count. CDR3 sequence: CASSPGYGYTF. DNA of the CDR3: TGCGCCAGCAGTCCAGGGTATGGCTACACCTTC. The gene calls are TRBV4-1 and TRBJ1-2; D is perhaps TRBD1 (5 bases). V dropped 6 bases and J dropped 5 bases, with 7 bases sitting between them. The CDR3 consists of 11 residues. The germline V gene has CDR1 MGHRA and CDR2 YSYEKL.

The CDR3 nucleotides are TGTGCCAGCAGTGGGGCTTTGAGCGGGGGCACAGATACGCAGTATTTT. It specifies CASSGALSGGTDTQYF. The chain uses TRBV6-1 and TRBJ2-3; 7 bases agree with TRBD2. Unmatched junction bases numbered 8, after V lost 4 bases and J lost 1 base. The V gene's germline CDR1 is MNHNS and CDR2 SASEGT. The CDR3 has 16 amino acids.

This clone has a single count. J is TRBJ1-5 and V is TRBV7-9; 8 nucleotides align to TRBD1. The CDR3 spans 20 residues. Germline V gives CDR1 SEHNR, CDR2 FQNEAQ (reference sequence). V dropped 5 bases and J dropped 2; count of bases not matched to a gene: 20. The CDR3 nucleotides read TGTGCCAGCAGCATCACCCCCGTGGCGGCAGGGGGCAGTGGCAATCAGCCCCAGCATTTT. Translated: CASSITPVAAGGSGNQPQHF.

This clone has more than one count but fewer than ten. The rearrangement joins TRBV7-3 to TRBJ1-6, with a tentative D call TRBD1 (5 bases). The CDR3 is 14 amino acids. CDR1 is SGHTA and CDR2 is FQGTGA in the germline V gene. V lost 5 bases and J 9 bases, leaving 14 bases between the germline ends. The CDR3: CASSPGFSSSPLHF. CDR3 nucleotide sequence: TGTGCCAGCAGCCCAGGGTTTTCTAGTTCACCCCTCCACTTT.

V usage is TRBV12-2 and J usage is TRBJ2-3; TRBD2, as called in the table, went unchecked against the DNA. TRBV12-2 represents a pseudogene. This CDR3 has 15 amino acids. CDR3 nucleotides: TGTGCAAGTCGCTTAGTAGGCGGGATCACAGATACGCAGTATTTT. This encodes CASRLVGGITDTQYF.

This chain connects TRBV5-1 to TRBJ1-2; TRBD1 might be the D (5 bases). The V end lost 4 bases, the J end lost 6 bases, and 28 bases lay between the germline ends. This CDR3 contains 18 residues. CDR1 SGHRS and CDR2 YFSETQ come from the germline V gene. The CDR3 loop reads CASSKPTNPGQGEDGYTF. As DNA, the CDR3 is TGCGCCAGCAGCAAACCTACGAATCCTGGGCAGGGTGAGGATGGCTACACCTTC.

The chain links TRBV14 to TRBJ2-1, with a tentative D call TRBD2 (5 bases). The CDR3 totals 11 residues. V dropped 9 bases and J dropped 4 bases, with 7 bases sitting between them. CDR1 and CDR2 from the germline V gene are SGHDN and FVKESK. The CDR3 region is CASGGYNEQFF. CDR3 bases: TGTGCCAGTGGCGGGTACAATGAGCAGTTCTTC.

The V call is TRBV5-6, the J call TRBJ2-3, with D unresolved. The CDR3 sequence is 16 residues long. V was trimmed by 4 bases and J by 0 bases, leaving 15 bases between them. CDR1 SGHDT and CDR2 YYEEEE come from the germline V gene. As DNA, the CDR3 is TGTGCCAGCAGCGGCTCCCAGTCCCGTAGCACAGATACGCAGTATTTT. Residues: CASSGSQSRSTDTQYF.

This chain links TRBV11-1 with TRBJ2-1; unclear D gene. Germline loops: CDR1 SGHAT, CDR2 FQDESV (reference sequence). The CDR3 length is 13 residues. V was shortened by 2 bases and J by 10 bases, with 12 bases between the two germline ends. The CDR3 DNA follows: TGTGCCAGCAGCTTACGCCGCTTAGTCGAGCAGTTCTTC. Translating it yields CASSLRRLVEQFF.

This clone showed up just once. The V call is TRBV7-9, the J call TRBJ1-3; 11 positions agree with TRBD1. The junction had 4 bases not matched to a gene; V was cut back by 4 bases and J by 5 bases. The CDR3 is 15 residues long. CDR1 and CDR2 (germline): SEHNR, FQNEAQ (reference sequence). In DNA, the CDR3 is TGTGCCAGCAGCTCTCGGACAGGGGGCCGAAACACCATATATTTT. Encoded protein: CASSSRTGGRNTIYF. The whole variable domain, filled in from reference TRBV7-9 and TRBJ1-3, reads DTGVSQNPRHKITKRGQNVTFRCDPISEHNRLYWYRQTLGQGPEFLTYFQNEAQLEKSRLLSDRFSAERPKGSFSTLEIQRTEQGDSAMYLCASSSRTGGRNTIYFGEGSWLTVV.

The V call is TRBV20-1, the J call TRBJ2-7, with a tentative D call TRBD1 (5 bases). The V gene lost 6 bases and the J gene lost 3 bases, with 9 bases spanning the gap. The CDR3 consists of 11 residues. CDR1 is DFQATT and CDR2 is SNEGSKA in the germline V gene (reference sequence). CDR3 bases: TGCAGTGCCTCGACAGTCTACGAGCAGTACTTC. Its protein product is CSASTVYEQYF.

The V gene is TRBV7-2, the J gene TRBJ1-2; D is possibly TRBD1 (6 bases). Germline loops: CDR1 SGHTA, CDR2 FQGNSA. The CDR3 runs 14 residues. V lost 2 bases to trimming and J lost 8 bases, with 15 bases between them. CDR3: CASSLIRRGGGYTF. For the CDR3, the DNA is TGTGCCAGCAGCTTAATTCGTAGAGGGGGAGGCTACACCTTC.

The table lists this clone with a count of one. V gene TRBV19 combines with J gene TRBJ1-6, with D possibly matching TRBD1 (5 bases). Germline loops: CDR1 LNHDA, CDR2 SQIVND (reference sequence). This CDR3 has 14 residues. V lost 7 bases and J lost 2, with 9 bases in between. CDR3 region: CASMRGTYNSPLHF. The CDR3 DNA reads as TGTGCCAGTATGCGGGGGACCTATAATTCACCCCTCCACTTT.

CDR3 protein: CASSDGTSEYEQYF. In DNA, the CDR3 is TGTGCCAGCAGTGACGGGACTAGCGAGTACGAGCAGTACTTC. The V gene is TRBV2, the J gene TRBJ2-7; 10 bases line up with TRBD2. J lost 4 bases, V lost 3 bases, and 3 bases had no gene match. This CDR3 has 14 residues. CDR1 is SNHLY and CDR2 is FYNNEI in the germline V gene.

The chain uses TRBV19 and TRBJ2-2; 8 bases match TRBD2. The V and J ends lost 1 base and 6 bases, in that order; junction bases with no gene match: 4. This CDR3 spans 15 amino acids. The germline V gene has CDR1 LNHDA and CDR2 SQIVND (reference sequence). The CDR3 sequence is CASSIGGSGAGELFF. Written as DNA, the CDR3 is TGTGCCAGTAGTATAGGTGGTAGCGGGGCCGGGGAGCTGTTTTTT.

The V gene is TRBV18, the J gene TRBJ1-6; D may be TRBD1 (6 bases). Trimming cost V 5 bases and J 5 bases, with 10 bases left between them. Germline V gene sequence: CDR1 KGHSH, CDR2 LQKENI. The CDR3 is made up of 14 amino acids. The CDR3 DNA sequence: TGTGCCAGCTCAAGGGACAAGGATAATTCACCCCTCCACTTT. Translation gives CASSRDKDNSPLHF.

DNA for the CDR3: TGTGCCAGCAGCGACAGGGACGCCGCAGATACGCAGTATTTT. Residues: CASSDRDAADTQYF. The V and J genes are TRBV27 and TRBJ2-3; the match to TRBD1 covers 7 bases. V was pared by 6 bases and J by 4 bases, with 7 bases of the junction left unmatched. This CDR3 contains 14 residues. CDR1 and CDR2 from the germline V gene are MNHEY and SMNVEV (reference sequence).

This chain connects TRBV7-3 to TRBJ2-3; 10 nucleotides align to TRBD2. CDR1 and CDR2 from the germline V gene are SGHTA and FQGTGA. The length of the CDR3 is 17 residues. The junction had 12 bases not matched to a gene; V was cut back by 1 base and J by 8 bases. CDR3 sequence reads: CASSLMEAGGQMSTQYF. CDR3 coding DNA: TGTGCCAGCAGCTTAATGGAAGCGGGGGGGCAAATGAGTACGCAGTATTTT.

The V gene is TRBV12-5, the J gene TRBJ2-6; weak D call: TRBD1 (8 bases). The CDR3 length is 19 residues. Trimming removed 2 bases at V and 2 bases at J, with 19 bases between. Germline V gene data show CDR1 as LGHNT and CDR2 as FRNRAP. The CDR3 loop reads CASGLNRGGYPAGANVLTF. The DNA for the CDR3 is TGTGCTAGTGGTTTGAACAGGGGGGGATATCCAGCTGGGGCCAACGTCCTGACTTTC. The full variable domain, completed using reference TRBV12-5 and TRBJ2-6, is DARVTQTPRHKVTEMGQEVTMRCQPILGHNTVFWYRQTMMQGLELLAYFRNRAPLDDSGMPKDRFSAEMPDATLATLKIQPSEPRDSAVYFCASGLNRGGYPAGANVLTFGAGSRLTVL.